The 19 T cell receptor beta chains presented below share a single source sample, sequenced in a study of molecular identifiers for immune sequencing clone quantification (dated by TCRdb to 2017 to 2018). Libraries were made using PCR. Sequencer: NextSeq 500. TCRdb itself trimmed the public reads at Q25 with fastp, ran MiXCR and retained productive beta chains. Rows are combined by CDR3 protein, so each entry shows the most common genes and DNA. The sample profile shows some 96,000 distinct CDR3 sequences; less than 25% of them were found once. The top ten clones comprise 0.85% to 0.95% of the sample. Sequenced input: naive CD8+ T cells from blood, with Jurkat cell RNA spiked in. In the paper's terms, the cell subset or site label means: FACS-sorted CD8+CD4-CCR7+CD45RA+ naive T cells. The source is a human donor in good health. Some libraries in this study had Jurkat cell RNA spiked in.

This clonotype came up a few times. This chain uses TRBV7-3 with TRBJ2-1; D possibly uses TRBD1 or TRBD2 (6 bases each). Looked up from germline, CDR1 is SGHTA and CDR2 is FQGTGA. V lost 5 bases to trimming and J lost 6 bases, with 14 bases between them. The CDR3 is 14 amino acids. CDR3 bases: TGTGCCAGCAGCCCCTTCCCGGGGGCCAATGAGCAGTTCTTC. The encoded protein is CASSPFPGANEQFF. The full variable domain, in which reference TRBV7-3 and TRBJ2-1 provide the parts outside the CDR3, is GAGVSQTPSNKVTEKGKYVELRCDPISGHTALYWYRQSLGQGPEFLIYFQGTGAADDSGLPNDRFFAVRPEGSVSTLKIQRTERGDSAVYLCASSPFPGANEQFFGPGTRLTVL.

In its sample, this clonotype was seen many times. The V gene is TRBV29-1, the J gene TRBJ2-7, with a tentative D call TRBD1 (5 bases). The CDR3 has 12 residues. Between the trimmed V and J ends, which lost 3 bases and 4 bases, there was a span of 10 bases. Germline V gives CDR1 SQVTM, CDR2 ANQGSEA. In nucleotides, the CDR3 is TGCAGCGTTGAGGCAGGGTTGTACGAGCAGTACTTC. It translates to CSVEAGLYEQYF.

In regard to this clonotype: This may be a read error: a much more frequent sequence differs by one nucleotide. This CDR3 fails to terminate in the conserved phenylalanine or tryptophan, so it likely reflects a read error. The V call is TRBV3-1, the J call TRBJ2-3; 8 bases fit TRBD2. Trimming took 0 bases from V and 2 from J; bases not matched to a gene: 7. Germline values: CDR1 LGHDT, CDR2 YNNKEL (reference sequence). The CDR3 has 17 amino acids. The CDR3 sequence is CASSQEAVAGPTDTQYS. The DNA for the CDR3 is TGTGCCAGCAGCCAAGAAGCAGTAGCGGGACCCACAGATACGCAGTATTCT.

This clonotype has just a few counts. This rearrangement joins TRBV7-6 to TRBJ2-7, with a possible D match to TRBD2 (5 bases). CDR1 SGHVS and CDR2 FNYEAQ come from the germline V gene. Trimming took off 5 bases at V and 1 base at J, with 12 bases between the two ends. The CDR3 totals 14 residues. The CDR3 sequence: CASSASGSSYEQYF. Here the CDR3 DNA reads TGTGCCAGCAGCGCCAGCGGATCTTCCTACGAGCAGTACTTC.

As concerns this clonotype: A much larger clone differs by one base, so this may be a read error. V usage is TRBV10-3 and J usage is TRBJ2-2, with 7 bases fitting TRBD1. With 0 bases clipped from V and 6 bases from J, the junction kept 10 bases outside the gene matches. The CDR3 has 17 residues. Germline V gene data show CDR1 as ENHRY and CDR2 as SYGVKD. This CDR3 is CAISESTWTGYAGELFF. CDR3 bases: TGTGCCATCAGTGAGTCTACCTGGACAGGTTACGCCGGGGAGCTGTTTTTT.

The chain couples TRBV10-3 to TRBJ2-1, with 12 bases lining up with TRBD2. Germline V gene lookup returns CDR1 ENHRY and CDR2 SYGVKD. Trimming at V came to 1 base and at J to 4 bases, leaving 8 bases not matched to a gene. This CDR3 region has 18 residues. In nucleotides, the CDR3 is TGTGCCATCAGTGAGTTCCCCATGACTAGCGGGGGATACAATGAGCAGTTCTTC. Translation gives CAISEFPMTSGGYNEQFF.

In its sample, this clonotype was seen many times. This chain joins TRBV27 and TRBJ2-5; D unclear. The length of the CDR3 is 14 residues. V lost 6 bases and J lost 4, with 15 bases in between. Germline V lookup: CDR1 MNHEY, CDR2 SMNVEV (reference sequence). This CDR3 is CASSPIGGPETQYF. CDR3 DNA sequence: TGTGCCAGCAGCCCGATCGGCGGCCCAGAGACCCAGTACTTC.

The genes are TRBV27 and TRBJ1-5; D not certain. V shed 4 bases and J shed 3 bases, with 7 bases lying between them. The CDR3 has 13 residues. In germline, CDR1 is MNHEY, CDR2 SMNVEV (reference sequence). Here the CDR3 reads CASSSSTNQPQHF. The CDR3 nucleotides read TGTGCCAGCAGTTCCTCTACCAATCAGCCCCAGCATTTT.

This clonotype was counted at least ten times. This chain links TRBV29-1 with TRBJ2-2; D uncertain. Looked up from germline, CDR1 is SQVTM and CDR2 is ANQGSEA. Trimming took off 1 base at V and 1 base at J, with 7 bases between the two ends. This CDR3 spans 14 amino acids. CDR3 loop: CSVEGLQNTGELFF. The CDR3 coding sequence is TGCAGCGTTGAAGGGTTACAGAACACCGGGGAGCTGTTTTTT.

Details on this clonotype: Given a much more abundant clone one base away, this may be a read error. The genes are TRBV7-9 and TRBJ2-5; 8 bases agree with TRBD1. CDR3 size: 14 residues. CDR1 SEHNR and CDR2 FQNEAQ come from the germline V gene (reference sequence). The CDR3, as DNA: TGTTCCAGCAGCTCGGACAGGGCTCCGGAGACCCAGTACTTC. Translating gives CSSSSDRAPETQYF.

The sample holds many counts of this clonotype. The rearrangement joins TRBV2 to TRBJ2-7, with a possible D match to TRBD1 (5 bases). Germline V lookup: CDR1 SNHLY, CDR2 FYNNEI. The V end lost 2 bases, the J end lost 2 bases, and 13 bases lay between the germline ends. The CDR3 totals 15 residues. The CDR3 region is CASSETPDSTYEQYF. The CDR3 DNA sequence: TGTGCCAGCAGTGAAACCCCAGACAGCACCTACGAGCAGTACTTC.

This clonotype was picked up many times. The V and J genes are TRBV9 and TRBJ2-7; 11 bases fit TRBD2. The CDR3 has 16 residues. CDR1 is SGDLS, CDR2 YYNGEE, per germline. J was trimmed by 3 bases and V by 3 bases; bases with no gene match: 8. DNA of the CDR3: TGTGCCAGCAGCGCGACGCCGGGACTAGCGGTCTACGAGCAGTACTTC. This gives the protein CASSATPGLAVYEQYF.

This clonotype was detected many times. CDR3 coding DNA: TGTGCCAGCAGTTACCCCGGACTAGCGACCTACGAGCAGTACTTC. Protein product: CASSYPGLATYEQYF. This chain links TRBV6-2 or TRBV6-3 with TRBJ2-7; 9 bases are shared with TRBD2. The V and J ends lost 2 bases and 2 bases, in that order; junction bases with no gene match: 4. The CDR3 sequence is 15 residues long. Germline V gives CDR1 MNHEY, CDR2 SVGEGT.

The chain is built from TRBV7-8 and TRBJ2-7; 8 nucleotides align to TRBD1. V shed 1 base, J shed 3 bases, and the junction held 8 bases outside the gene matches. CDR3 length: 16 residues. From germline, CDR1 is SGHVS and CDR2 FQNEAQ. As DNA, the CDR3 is TGTGCCAGCAGCTTAGTGGCTGGGACAGGTGGCTACGAGCAGTACTTC. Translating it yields CASSLVAGTGGYEQYF.

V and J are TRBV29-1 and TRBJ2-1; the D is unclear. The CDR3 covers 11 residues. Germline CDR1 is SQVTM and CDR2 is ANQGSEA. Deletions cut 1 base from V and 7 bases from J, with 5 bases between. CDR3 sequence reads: CSVEAWNEQFF. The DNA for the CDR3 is TGCAGCGTTGAAGCGTGGAATGAGCAGTTCTTC.

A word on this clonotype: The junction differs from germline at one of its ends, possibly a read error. The CDR3 sequence: CASSSRTGVPYGCTF. CDR3 DNA: TGTGCCAGCAGCTCAAGGACAGGGGTTCCCTATGGCTGCACCTTC. V is TRBV7-9 and J is TRBJ1-2; TRBD1 aligns across 9 bases. Germline loops: CDR1 SEHNR, CDR2 FQNEAQ (reference sequence). The CDR3 runs 15 residues.

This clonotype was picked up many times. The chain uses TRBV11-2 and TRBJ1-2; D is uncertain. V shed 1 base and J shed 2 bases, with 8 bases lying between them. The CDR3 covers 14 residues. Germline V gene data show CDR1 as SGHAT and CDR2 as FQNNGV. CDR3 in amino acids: CASSLGQWNYGYTF. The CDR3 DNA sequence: TGTGCCAGCAGCTTAGGGCAGTGGAACTATGGCTACACCTTC.

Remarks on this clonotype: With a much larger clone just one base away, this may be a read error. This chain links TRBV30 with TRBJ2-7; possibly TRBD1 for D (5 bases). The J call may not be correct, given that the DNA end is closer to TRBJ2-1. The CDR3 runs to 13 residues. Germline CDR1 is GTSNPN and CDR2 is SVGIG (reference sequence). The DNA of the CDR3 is TGTGCCTGGAGTTGGGGCCTCTCCTACGAGCAGTTCTTC. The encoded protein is CAWSWGLSYEQFF.

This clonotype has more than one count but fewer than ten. CDR3 sequence (DNA): TGTGCCAGCAGCCCGTCCGGGACAGGGGGGACCGGGGAGCTGTTTTTT. Amino acid sequence: CASSPSGTGGTGELFF. This chain uses TRBV5-6 with TRBJ2-2, with TRBD1 identical over 11 bases. Trimming cost V 4 bases and J 5 bases; bases outside gene matches: 7. The CDR3 runs 16 residues. The V gene's germline CDR1 is SGHDT and CDR2 YYEEEE.